This T cell receptor beta chain was sequenced during a study of cytomegalovirus exposure and HLA in healthy donors. General study results and limits: The TCR clusters that emerged in the first cohort tended, a later analysis found, to co-occur in the roughly 110 validation repertoires.

Method: immunoSEQ multiplex PCR; TCRdb's copy keeps in-frame clones and lacks some. The data hold 100,000 to 120,000 clones, with roughly 95% observed a single time. Details on this clone: What it recognizes is unknown.

Trimming shortened V by 3 bases and J by 2 bases, and 8 bases separated the two germline ends. The CDR3 has 13 amino acids. CDR1 is SGHAT, CDR2 FQDESV, per germline (reference sequence). This clonotype originated in a woman under 30 in good health and CMV-seronegative. The sample taken for sequencing was PBMCs. The rearrangement links TRBV11-1 to TRBJ2-7; no firm D call. The CDR3 protein is CASSFGRTYEQYF. The CDR3 nucleotides read TGTGCCAGCAGCTTTGGGCGTACCTACGAGCAGTACTTC. The full variable domain, rest sourced from reference TRBV11-1 and TRBJ2-7, is EAEVAQSPRYKITEKSQAVAFWCDPISGHATLYWYRQILGQGPELLVQFQDESVVDDSQLPKDRFSAERLKGVDSTLKIQPAELGDSAMYLCASSFGRTYEQYFGPGTRLTVT.